The entry below gives a single TCR beta chain sequence along with its context. Its matching antigen is unknown. This CDR3 is 17 amino acids long. CDR1 and CDR2 (germline): KGHSH, LQKENI. V lost 2 bases, J lost 0 bases, and 5 bases stayed unmatched. This sample stems from a study of cytomegalovirus exposure and HLA in healthy donors. Whole-study findings and limits: Sequencing depth across donors, presence/absence analyses assumed, was roughly uniform. Productive status was seen about 87% or about 30% of the time for most TCR beta V segments in an earlier analysis. Exclusion applied to some V segments, including TRBV6-2 and TRBV6-3, as they were indistinguishable.

PCR was performed using 60 Vbeta and 13 Jbeta primers. The protocol was immunoSEQ multiplex PCR, while the TCRdb copy is restricted to in-frame clones and leaves out a portion. The table lists about 150,000 clones, approximately 71% of them singletons. The sequenced sample consisted of PBMCs. The chain uses TRBV18 and TRBJ1-4; 8 bases are shared with TRBD1. The sequence derives from a man aged 18 to 35 in good health and CMV-seropositive. CDR3 DNA sequence: TGTGCCAGCTCACCAGGAGGACAGGGATCAACTAATGAAAAACTGTTTTTT. Translated: CASSPGGQGSTNEKLFF.